A single sample gave rise to the 16 T cell receptor beta chains below, sequenced in a study of OX40 agonist ivuxolimab in advanced cancers. Clones were read by immunoSEQ multiplex PCR, and TCRdb kept only the in-frame ones, dropping some. The data contain around 11,000 clones, roughly 80% of them seen just once; the ten biggest clones take up roughly 32%. The sample was CD4+ or CD8+ T cells sorted from blood, taken in a trial of the OX40 agonist ivuxolimab. These receptors all stem from an adult with an advanced solid tumor such as melanoma, head and neck, liver or kidney cancer.

This clone was counted between two and nine times. The chain recombines TRBV5-6 with TRBJ1-1; possibly TRBD1 for D (6 bases). The CDR3 is 14 residues long. Trimming took off 0 bases at V and 1 base at J, with 7 bases between the two ends. From germline, CDR1 is SGHDT and CDR2 YYEEEE. The CDR3 spells CASSLVGANTEAFF. For the CDR3, the DNA is TGTGCCAGCAGCTTGGTGGGGGCGAACACTGAAGCTTTCTTT.

In this sample, this clone is medium-sized. The rearrangement uses TRBV1 and TRBJ2-7. TRBV1 is tagged as a pseudogene. The CDR3 runs 12 residues. Here the CDR3 DNA reads TGCACCAGCAGCCAAGACTCCTACGAGCAGTACTTC. Amino acid sequence: CTSSQDSYEQYF.

The chain links TRBV10-3 to TRBJ1-1, with a weak D call TRBD1 (6 bases). The V gene's germline CDR1 is ENHRY and CDR2 SYGVKD. The length of the CDR3 is 15 residues. Trimming cost V 3 bases and J 0 bases, with 11 bases left between them. CDR3 sequence reads: CAISEGGNMNTEAFF. In nucleotides, the CDR3 is TGTGCCATCAGTGAAGGGGGTAACATGAACACTGAAGCTTTCTTT.

This chain joins TRBV2 and TRBJ1-2; 8 bases match TRBD1. Germline V gene sequence: CDR1 SNHLY, CDR2 FYNNEI. V shed 3 bases and J 4 bases; nucleotides not matched to a gene: 7. CDR3 length equals 15 residues. In DNA form, the CDR3 reads TGTGCCAGCAGTGAGACAGGACAGGGACTCTATGGCTACACCTTC. It yields the protein CASSETGQGLYGYTF.

The V call is TRBV7-2, the J call TRBJ2-2; 7 bases fit TRBD2. Germline trimming cut 5 bases from V and 1 base from J; bases unmatched to any gene: 13. This CDR3 is built from 18 residues. Germline V lookup: CDR1 SGHTA, CDR2 FQGNSA. CDR3 amino acids: CASSPTSYLAENTGELFF. CDR3 bases: TGTGCCAGCAGCCCAACGTCGTATCTAGCGGAGAACACCGGGGAGCTGTTTTTT.

The chain couples TRBV6-5 to TRBJ1-2; D is uncertain. In germline, CDR1 is MNHEY, CDR2 SVGAGI. With 4 bases removed from V and 2 bases from J, the gap between germline ends came to 8 bases. The CDR3 contains 13 residues. The CDR3 nucleotides read TGTGCCAGCAGTTTCGAGGTGAACTATGGCTACACCTTC. Residues: CASSFEVNYGYTF.

This chain links TRBV19 with TRBJ1-6, with D perhaps matching TRBD1 (6 bases). The V gene lost 3 bases and the J gene lost 6 bases, with 15 bases spanning the gap. This CDR3 has 16 amino acids. Germline V lookup: CDR1 LNHDA, CDR2 SQIVND (reference sequence). DNA of the CDR3: TGTGCCAGTAGTATCTGGACAGATCTCCTTAATTCACCCCTCCACTTT. As protein: CASSIWTDLLNSPLHF.

The chain couples TRBV7-9 to TRBJ2-4, with D perhaps matching TRBD1 (5 bases). The CDR3 covers 13 residues. V was clipped by 5 bases and J by 9 bases, with 14 bases between them. The germline V gene encodes CDR1 SEHNR and CDR2 FQNEAQ (reference sequence). CDR3: CASSLEQQGIQYF. In DNA, the CDR3 is TGTGCCAGCAGCCTAGAACAGCAGGGCATTCAGTACTTC. Based on the CDR3 plus reference TRBV7-9 and TRBJ2-4, the full variable domain is DTGVSQNPRHKITKRGQNVTFRCDPISEHNRLYWYRQTLGQGPEFLTYFQNEAQLEKSRLLSDRFSAERPKGSFSTLEIQRTEQGDSAMYLCASSLEQQGIQYFGAGTRLSVL.

The CDR3 DNA reads TGTGCCAGCAGTGAAGCGCCCGTGGGGAACACTGAAGCTTTCTTT. This codes for CASSEAPVGNTEAFF. The rearrangement joins TRBV7-2 to TRBJ1-1; D call uncertain. Germline loops: CDR1 SGHTA, CDR2 FQGNSA. V dropped 6 bases and J dropped 1 base, with 15 bases sitting between them. The CDR3 contains 15 residues.

The rearrangement links TRBV5-1 to TRBJ2-3, with D unclear. The length of the CDR3 is 15 residues. The V end was cut by 7 bases, the J end by 4 bases, with 19 bases between. Germline CDR1 and CDR2: SGHRS and YFSETQ. The CDR3 here is CASDTFPSLADTQYF. The CDR3, as DNA: TGCGCCAGCGACACCTTCCCGTCTCTCGCAGATACGCAGTATTTT.

This clone was detected only once. The V call is TRBV27, the J call TRBJ1-2; 8 bases fit TRBD1. CDR1 is MNHEY, CDR2 SMNVEV, per germline (reference sequence). This CDR3 is 14 amino acids long. With V trimmed by 5 bases and J by 3 bases, 5 bases remained unmatched. The chain's CDR3 is CASSATGVDYGYTF. The CDR3, as DNA: TGTGCCAGCAGTGCGACAGGGGTAGACTATGGCTACACCTTC.

CDR3 bases: TGCAGCGTTGAAGCCGACCCGTTAAGCGGGGAGCTGTTTTTT. Its protein product is CSVEADPLSGELFF. This chain joins TRBV29-1 and TRBJ2-2; D uncertain. Germline CDR1 reads SQVTM; CDR2 reads ANQGSEA. The V end was cut by 1 base, the J end by 7 bases, with 13 bases between. This CDR3 is built from 14 residues.

The chain couples TRBV11-3 to TRBJ2-1; tentatively, D is TRBD1 (5 bases). CDR3 length: 13 residues. Trimming stripped 4 bases from V and 7 bases from J, with 11 bases between. CDR1 and CDR2 (germline): SGHNT, YENEEA. The CDR3 bases are TGTGCCAGCAGCTCCCCAAACAGGAATGAGCAGTTCTTC. Protein sequence: CASSSPNRNEQFF.

The gene calls are TRBV7-9 and TRBJ2-7; 8 positions match TRBD2. This CDR3 is 14 amino acids long. CDR1 and CDR2 from the germline V gene are SEHNR and FQNEAQ (reference sequence). The ends lost 5 bases at V and 2 bases at J; junction bases unmatched: 5. The CDR3, as DNA: TGTGCCAGCAGCAATAGCGGGGTAGCCTACGAGCAGTACTTC. As protein: CASSNSGVAYEQYF.

The J gene is TRBJ2-1, the V gene TRBV27, with 7 bases matching TRBD1. The CDR3 contains 14 residues. After removal of 4 bases from V and 0 bases from J, the junction contained 0 bases not matched to a gene. Germline CDR1 is MNHEY and CDR2 is SMNVEV (reference sequence). The CDR3 DNA reads as TGTGCCAGCAGTTGGGACAGCTCCTACAATGAGCAGTTCTTC. Its protein product is CASSWDSSYNEQFF.

This sequence joins TRBV10-1 and TRBJ2-3, with 10 bases that match TRBD1. With V trimmed by 2 bases and J by 7 bases, 6 bases remained unmatched. Germline V lookup: CDR1 WNHNN, CDR2 SYGVQD (reference sequence). The CDR3 extends over 15 amino acids. The CDR3 DNA sequence: TGCGCCAGCAGTGAGCCCGGGACAGGGGTGAATACGCAGTATTTT. This codes for CASSEPGTGVNTQYF.